This TCR beta chain was recorded in a study of beta chain features in type 1 diabetes. Study-level results: Researchers caution that PCR might favor shorter templates, equally among patients and controls. It was not settled here whether HLA type affects TCRB rearrangement.

As for this clone: Its antigen remains unidentified.

A sort by CD45RO/CCR7/CD25/CD127/CD95/CD27 yielded CD4+ naive, central memory, regulatory and stem cell-like memory cells. Over 95% purity was reached by all sorted populations. Reverse transcribing all isolated RNA meant expressed TCRB transcripts were sequenced. Using immunoSEQ multiplex PCR, the repertoire was profiled, and TCRdb retains in-frame clones only, with some absent. Here the sample spans 250,000 to 300,000 clones, under 8.5% being singletons. Specimen: central memory CD4+ T cells from blood. This clonotype originated in a woman between 18 and 30 years old in good health.

Here the CDR3 reads CASSLTGTSDNEQFF. The CDR3, as DNA: TGCGCCAGCAGCCTCACCGGGACTAGCGACAATGAGCAGTTCTTC. The chain combines TRBV5-1 with TRBJ2-1; 10 bases match TRBD2. V gave up 4 bases and J gave up 5 bases; unmatched junction bases: 6. This CDR3 has 15 residues. Germline V gene sequence: CDR1 SGHRS, CDR2 YFSETQ.